Listed below are T cell receptor beta chains from one sample, sequenced in a study of regulatory T cells in long-lasting Graves disease. From the multiplex PCR reads, TCRdb called clonotypes with MiXCR, one entry per CDR3 protein. This sample has approximately 350,000 distinct CDR3 sequences, with 12% found just once. Separately, the same data were catalogued under a study of T cells in Graves' hyperthyroidism and ophthalmopathy.

The sequences come from peripheral blood mononuclear cells (PBMCs), collected at new diagnosis, from a patient treated with antithyroid drugs. Every receptor here comes from a woman between 18 and 29 years old with Graves disease. The CDR3 runs from the conserved cysteine through the conserved F or W. D genes are given only for firm matches. For some rows the clone size is stated as once, few or many, or as a class when expanded; others skip it.

clone size	D gene	V gene	J gene	CDR3 protein	CDR3 DNA
few	NA	TRBV27	TRBJ1-1	CASSSGGLMNTEAFF	TGTGCCAGCAGTTCCGGGGGACTAATGAACACTGAAGCTTTCTTT
few	NA	TRBV4-3	TRBJ2-7	CASSQVAGTYEQYF	TGCGCCAGCAGCCAAGTGGCGGGAACCTACGAGCAGTACTTC
many	NA	TRBV12-3/TRBV12-4	TRBJ2-2	CASSLQPHRAGELFF	TGTGCCAGCAGTTTACAACCCCATAGGGCCGGGGAGCTGTTTTTT
many	NA	TRBV9	TRBJ1-2	CASSVGQEVGYTF	TGTGCCAGCAGCGTAGGACAGGAAGTTGGCTACACCTTC
many	NA	TRBV28	TRBJ1-1	CASSHGDRKSTEAFF	TGTGCCAGCAGTCACGGCGACAGGAAGAGCACTGAAGCTTTCTTT
NA	NA	TRBV29-1	TRBJ2-7	CSGGRPSYEQYF	TGCAGCGGGGGTAGGCCCTCCTACGAGCAGTACTTC
many	NA	TRBV24-1	TRBJ2-1	CATSDSSRREFNEQFF	TGTGCCACCAGTGATTCCTCACGCCGGGAGTTTAATGAGCAGTTCTTC
few	NA	TRBV25-1	TRBJ1-2	CASSVRESRGYGYTF	TGTGCCAGCAGTGTTAGGGAGAGTAGAGGCTATGGCTACACCTTC
many	NA	TRBV12-5	TRBJ1-2	CASGLSPPIPPGQGYTF	TGTGCTAGTGGTCTGAGCCCCCCTATCCCCCCCGGGCAGGGCTACACCTTC
few	NA	TRBV5-6	TRBJ1-2	CASSGGTANYGYTF	TGTGCCAGCAGCGGCGGGACGGCGAACTATGGCTACACCTTC
few	NA	TRBV7-8	TRBJ1-1	CASRFSREVAEAFF	TGTGCCAGCAGATTTTCCAGGGAAGTCGCTGAAGCTTTCTTT
few	TRBD1	TRBV15	TRBJ2-1	CATSTRGQSFEQFF	TGTGCCACCAGTACGAGGGGACAGTCGTTTGAGCAGTTCTTC
NA	NA	TRBV4-3	TRBJ1-2	CASSQGAGWGAPYGYTF	TGCGCCAGCAGCCAAGGTGCCGGCTGGGGAGCCCCTTATGGCTACACCTTC
few	TRBD2	TRBV28	TRBJ2-6	CASRTSGPSSGANVLTF	TGTGCCAGCCGAACTAGCGGGCCCAGCTCTGGGGCCAACGTCCTGACTTTC
many	TRBD1	TRBV12-5	TRBJ1-4	CASAPGQLNEKLFF	TGTGCTAGTGCTCCGGGACAGCTGAATGAAAAACTGTTTTTT
many	NA	TRBV15	TRBJ2-7	CATSISGTSYEQYF	TGTGCCACCAGCATATCGGGGACTTCCTACGAGCAGTACTTC
once	TRBD2	TRBV28	TRBJ2-1	CASSQPGLDSYNEQFF	TGTGCCAGCAGTCAACCGGGACTAGACTCCTACAATGAGCAGTTCTTC
few	NA	TRBV12-3/TRBV12-4	TRBJ1-2	CASSLGVPANYGYTF	TGTGCCAGCAGCCTGGGGGTGCCAGCTAACTATGGCTACACCTTC
few	NA	TRBV29-1	TRBJ1-5	CSVEPGVRQPQHF	TGCAGCGTTGAACCAGGGGTGAGGCAGCCCCAGCATTTT
many	NA	TRBV6-2/TRBV6-3	TRBJ2-7	CASREIPYEQYF	TGTGCCAGCAGGGAGATTCCCTACGAGCAGTACTTC
many	NA	TRBV11-3	TRBJ2-1	CASSLAPYNEQFF	TGTGCCAGCAGCTTAGCTCCCTACAATGAGCAGTTCTTC
many	TRBD2	TRBV12-3/TRBV12-4	TRBJ2-4	CASSPELAGLQYF	TGTGCCAGCAGCCCGGAACTAGCGGGTCTGCAGTACTTC
NA	NA	TRBV13	TRBJ1-2	CASGIVGKGGYTF	TGTGCCAGCGGAATCGTAGGGAAAGGTGGCTACACCTTC
many	TRBD1	TRBV6-2/TRBV6-3	TRBJ2-2	CASSNPGRQGYDTGELFF	TGTGCCAGCAGTAACCCCGGGCGACAGGGGTATGACACCGGGGAGCTGTTTTTT
few	NA	TRBV12-3/TRBV12-4	TRBJ1-1	CASNRRNTEAFF	TGTGCCAGCAACAGGAGGAACACTGAAGCTTTCTTT
many	NA	TRBV28	TRBJ2-3	CASSLIAELTDTQYF	TGTGCCAGCAGTTTAATAGCGGAACTTACAGATACGCAGTATTTT
NA	NA	TRBV7-2	TRBJ1-5	CASSLKGVYSNQPQHF	TGTGCCAGCAGCTTAAAGGGGGTTTATAGCAATCAGCCCCAGCATTTT
NA	TRBD2	TRBV15	TRBJ2-3	CATSRGGLAGVRDTQYF	TGTGCCACCAGCAGAGGCGGACTAGCGGGAGTTCGAGATACGCAGTATTTT
many	NA	TRBV15	TRBJ1-2	CATSRAGIGGADYGYTF	TGTGCCACCAGCAGAGCGGGGATCGGGGGGGCGGACTATGGCTACACCTTC
many	NA	TRBV5-1	TRBJ1-1	CASSLEAGNLKEAFF	TGCGCCAGCAGCTTGGAAGCAGGAAACCTTAAAGAGGCTTTCTTT
NA	TRBD2	TRBV6-5	TRBJ2-1	CASSYGRLAGGPSSYNEQFF	TGTGCCAGCAGTTACGGTCGGTTAGCGGGAGGGCCGAGCTCCTACAATGAGCAGTTCTTC
many	NA	TRBV6-5	TRBJ2-1	CASSSLGTKGNEQFF	TGTGCCAGCAGTTCCTTAGGTACAAAGGGAAATGAGCAGTTCTTC
NA	NA	TRBV4-1	TRBJ1-5	CASSHLEGIARQPQHF	TGCGCCAGCAGCCATTTGGAGGGGATAGCTCGTCAGCCCCAGCATTTT
few	NA	TRBV27	TRBJ2-7	CASSLTAVYEQYF	TGTGCCAGCAGCCTCACCGCGGTCTACGAGCAGTACTTC
few	NA	TRBV28	TRBJ2-1	CASSHNRRYNEQFF	TGTGCCAGCAGCCACAACAGGCGATACAATGAGCAGTTCTTC
few	TRBD1	TRBV7-9	TRBJ2-2	CASPQEGDRAPVTNTGELFF	TGTGCCAGCCCTCAGGAGGGGGACAGGGCCCCTGTCACGAACACCGGGGAGCTGTTTTTT
many	NA	TRBV15	TRBJ2-3	CATSSGGASTDTQYF	TGTGCCACCAGCAGCGGAGGGGCTAGCACAGATACGCAGTATTTT
NA	NA	TRBV7-9	TRBJ1-1	CASSQSAGALNTEAFF	TGTGCCAGCAGCCAATCAGCAGGGGCCTTGAACACTGAAGCTTTCTTT
many	NA	TRBV11-3	TRBJ2-2	CASSPQGIGTGELFF	TGTGCCAGCTCACCCCAGGGAATCGGGACCGGGGAGCTGTTTTTT
NA	NA	TRBV20-1	TRBJ1-3	CSARGVPSGNTIYF	TGCAGTGCTAGAGGGGTTCCCTCTGGAAACACCATATATTTT
few	NA	TRBV4-3	TRBJ1-2	CASSQLPPLLYGYTF	TGCGCCAGCAGCCAACTTCCTCCCCTACTCTATGGCTACACCTTC
many	TRBD1	TRBV7-8	TRBJ2-3	CASSPWTGGLADTQYF	TGTGCCAGCAGCCCATGGACAGGGGGCCTCGCAGATACGCAGTATTTT
many	NA	TRBV15	TRBJ1-5	CATSRRGGPSNQPQHF	TGTGCCACCAGCAGGCGGGGGGGGCCAAGTAATCAGCCCCAGCATTTT
few	TRBD1	TRBV20-1	TRBJ1-2	CSARPYSNRGRGYTF	TGCAGTGCTAGACCCTACTCTAACAGGGGACGGGGCTACACCTTC
many	NA	TRBV7-9	TRBJ2-5	CASSPRLADTGETQYF	TGTGCCAGCAGCCCAAGACTAGCAGACACAGGGGAGACCCAGTACTTC
many	TRBD2	TRBV7-9	TRBJ2-1	CASSSISSGGYNEQFF	TGTGCCAGCAGCTCGATATCTAGCGGTGGTTACAATGAGCAGTTCTTC
many	NA	TRBV11-2	TRBJ2-2	CASSETEGNTGELFF	TGTGCCAGCAGCGAAACCGAGGGGAACACCGGGGAGCTGTTTTTT
NA	TRBD2	TRBV7-7	TRBJ2-1	CASSLGLAGINEQFF	TGTGCTAGCAGCCTAGGACTAGCGGGGATCAATGAGCAGTTCTTC
few	TRBD2	TRBV20-1	TRBJ2-1	CSCTSGAAYNEQFF	TGCAGCTGTACTAGCGGGGCGGCCTACAATGAGCAGTTCTTC
many	TRBD1	TRBV20-1	TRBJ1-3	CSASGTDSGNTIYF	TGCAGTGCATCCGGGACAGACTCTGGAAACACCATATATTTT
many	NA	TRBV30	TRBJ1-5	CAWKGSNQPQHF	TGTGCCTGGAAGGGGAGCAATCAGCCCCAGCATTTT
many	TRBD2	TRBV27	TRBJ2-1	CASSLAGVNNEQFF	TGTGCCAGCAGTCTAGCGGGAGTTAACAATGAGCAGTTCTTC
many	NA	TRBV28	TRBJ1-6	CASSSGYNSPLHF	TGTGCCAGCAGTAGCGGGTATAATTCACCCCTCCACTTT
many	NA	TRBV28	TRBJ1-1	CASSLSLPGHPGAFF	TGTGCCAGCAGTTTAAGTCTCCCGGGCCACCCGGGGGCTTTCTTT
many	NA	TRBV3-1	TRBJ1-1	CASSQEEGSLSTEAFF	TGTGCCAGCAGCCAAGAGGAAGGTTCTCTGAGCACTGAAGCTTTCTTT